This T cell receptor beta chain was found in a study of shared clonotypes between healthy human individuals. Generated by immunoSEQ multiplex PCR, the TCRdb table keeps only in-frame clones and is missing some. Of 2 million to 2.5 million clones in the sample, under 97% are singletons; the top ten hold roughly 0.13%. Between the trimmed V and J ends, which lost 4 bases and 3 bases, there was a span of 10 bases. This CDR3 comprises 14 residues. CDR1 and CDR2 (germline): SNHLY, FYNNEI. The TCR was taken from a young man in good health. The sequenced sample consisted of naive CD4+ T cells sorted from blood. Documented subset: CD45RA+ positively selected. The genes are TRBV2 and TRBJ1-5; D ambiguous. The CDR3 DNA sequence: TGTGCCAGCAGTGCGTATCAAGTCAATCAGCCCCAGCATTTT. Its translation: CASSAYQVNQPQHF.